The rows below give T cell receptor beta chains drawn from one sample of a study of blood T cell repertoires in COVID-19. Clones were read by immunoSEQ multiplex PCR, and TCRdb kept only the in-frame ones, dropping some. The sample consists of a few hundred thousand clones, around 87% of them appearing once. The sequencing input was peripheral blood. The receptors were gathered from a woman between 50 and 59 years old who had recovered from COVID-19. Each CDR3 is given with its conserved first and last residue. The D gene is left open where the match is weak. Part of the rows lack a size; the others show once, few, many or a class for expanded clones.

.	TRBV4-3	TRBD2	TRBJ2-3	CASSQLAGGADTQYF	TGCGCCAGCAGCCAACTAGCGGGAGGGGCGGATACGCAGTATTTT
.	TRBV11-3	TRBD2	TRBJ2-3	CASGSGRASDTQYF	TGTGCCAGCGGTAGCGGGAGGGCCTCAGATACGCAGTATTTT
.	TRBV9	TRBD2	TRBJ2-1	CASSVGRGAYNEQFF	TGTGCCAGCAGCGTAGGTCGGGGGGCCTACAATGAGCAGTTCTTC
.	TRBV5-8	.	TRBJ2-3	CASSLATYRADTQYF	TGTGCCAGCAGCTTGGCCACCTACAGGGCAGATACGCAGTATTTT
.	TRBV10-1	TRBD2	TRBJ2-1	CASIRRERCHEQFF	TGCGCCAGCATACGGCGGGAGCGGTGCCATGAGCAGTTCTTC
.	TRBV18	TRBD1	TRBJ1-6	CASSPGQGGDSPLHF	TGTGCCAGCTCACCGGGACAGGGGGGTGATTCACCCCTCCACTTT
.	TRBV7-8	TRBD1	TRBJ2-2	CASSGQGAFAGELFF	TGTGCCAGCAGCGGACAGGGGGCTTTTGCCGGGGAGCTGTTTTTT
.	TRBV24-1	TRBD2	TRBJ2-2	CATSDRGLAGAGELFF	TGTGCCACCAGTGATAGGGGACTAGCGGGAGCCGGGGAGCTGTTTTTT
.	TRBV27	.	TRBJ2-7	CASSPEGVWYEQYF	TGTGCCAGCAGTCCAGAGGGGGTGTGGTACGAGCAGTACTTC
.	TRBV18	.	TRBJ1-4	CASSPRGQSNEKLFF	TGTGCCAGCTCACCACGGGGGCAGTCAAATGAAAAACTGTTTTTT
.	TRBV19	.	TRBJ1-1	CASSTPSWGENTEAFF	TGTGCCAGTAGTACCCCCTCTTGGGGAGAGAACACTGAAGCTTTCTTT
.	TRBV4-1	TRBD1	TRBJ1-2	CASSPALTTGGGGYTF	TGCGCCAGCAGCCCGGCCCTAACTACAGGGGGCGGTGGCTACACCTTC
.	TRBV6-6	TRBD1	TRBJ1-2	CASSLQQGNGGYTF	TGTGCCAGCAGTCTACAACAGGGGAATGGTGGCTACACCTTC
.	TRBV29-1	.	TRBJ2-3	CSVERNRDTDTQYF	TGCAGCGTTGAACGTAACAGGGACACAGATACGCAGTATTTT
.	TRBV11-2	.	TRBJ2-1	CASSPRTGNNEQFF	TGTGCCAGCAGCCCTCGGACTGGAAACAATGAGCAGTTCTTC
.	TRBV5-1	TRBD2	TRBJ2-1	CASSSPSTSGGYNEQFF	TGCGCCAGCAGCTCACCCTCAACTAGCGGGGGGTACAATGAGCAGTTCTTC
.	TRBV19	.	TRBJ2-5	CASSRSGSQETQYF	TGTGCCAGTAGTAGGTCAGGGTCCCAAGAGACCCAGTACTTC
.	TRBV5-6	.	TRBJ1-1	CASSRERDTEAFF	TGTGCCAGCAGCCGGGAGAGGGACACTGAAGCTTTCTTT
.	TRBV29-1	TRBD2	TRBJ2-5	CSWGGETQYF	TGCAGCTGGGGGGGGGAGACCCAGTACTTC
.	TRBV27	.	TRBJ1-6	CASSLVGGVSPLHF	TGTGCCAGCAGTTTAGTTGGAGGGGTTTCGCCCCTCCACTTT
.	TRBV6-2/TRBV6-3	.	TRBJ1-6	CASSWPGDSPLHF	TGTGCCAGCAGTTGGCCAGGGGACTCACCCCTCCACTTT
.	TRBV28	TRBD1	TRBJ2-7	CASRQPGQGPYEQYF	TGTGCCAGCAGACAACCGGGACAGGGCCCCTACGAGCAGTACTTC
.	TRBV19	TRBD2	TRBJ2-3	CASSLAGSTDTQYF	TGTGCCAGTAGCCTAGCGGGGTCCACAGATACGCAGTATTTT
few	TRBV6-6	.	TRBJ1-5	CASSPTNLGNQPQHF	TGTGCCAGCAGCCCGACAAATCTCGGCAATCAGCCCCAGCATTTT
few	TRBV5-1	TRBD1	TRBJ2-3	CASSLEGQVADTQYF	TGCGCCAGCAGCTTGGAGGGACAGGTAGCCGATACGCAGTATTTT
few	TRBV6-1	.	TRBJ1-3	CASSVVNSGSGNTIYF	TGTGCCAGCAGTGTGGTAAACTCCGGGTCTGGAAACACCATATATTTT
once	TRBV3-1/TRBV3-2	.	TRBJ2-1	CASSQTRQAYNEQFF	TGTGCCAGCAGCCAAACTCGACAGGCTTACAATGAGCAGTTCTTC
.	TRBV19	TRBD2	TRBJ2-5	CASSIGGGQETQYF	TGTGCCAGTAGTATCGGCGGGGGACAAGAGACCCAGTACTTC
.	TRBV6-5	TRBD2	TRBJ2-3	CASSPSGASTDTQYF	TGTGCCAGCAGTCCAAGCGGGGCTAGCACAGATACGCAGTATTTT
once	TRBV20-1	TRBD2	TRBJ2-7	CSATRTSQQYF	TGCAGTGCTACTCGGACTAGCCAGCAGTACTTC
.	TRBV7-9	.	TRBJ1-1	CASSLGSGSSNTEAFF	TGTGCCAGCAGCTTAGGGTCCGGGAGTTCAAACACTGAAGCTTTCTTT
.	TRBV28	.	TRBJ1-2	CASSLGDGYGYTF	TGTGCCAGCAGTTTGGGAGACGGGTATGGCTACACCTTC
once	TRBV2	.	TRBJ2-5	CASSELIVGREETQYF	TGTGCCAGCAGTGAACTTATAGTAGGGCGGGAAGAGACCCAGTACTTC
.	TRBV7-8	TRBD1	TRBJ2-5	CASSPWDSNQETQYF	TGTGCCAGCAGCCCATGGGACAGCAACCAAGAGACCCAGTACTTC
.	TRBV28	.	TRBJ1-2	CASSSGGYTF	TGTGCCAGCAGTTCGGGTGGCTACACCTTC
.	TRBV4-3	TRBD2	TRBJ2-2	CASSQGSGRRAGELFF	TGCGCCAGCAGCCAGGGTAGCGGGAGGCGAGCCGGGGAGCTGTTTTTT
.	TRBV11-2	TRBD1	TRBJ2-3	CASRRSNRDRGVKDTQYF	TGTGCCAGCAGACGAAGCAACCGGGACAGGGGGGTGAAGGATACGCAGTATTTT
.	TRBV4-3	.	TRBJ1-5	CASSQEGGGQPQHF	TGCGCCAGCAGCCAAGAAGGTGGAGGCCAGCCCCAGCATTTT
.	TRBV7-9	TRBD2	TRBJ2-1	CASSDGLVAYNEQFF	TGTGCCAGCAGCGATGGACTAGTAGCCTACAATGAGCAGTTCTTC
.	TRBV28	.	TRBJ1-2	CASSYPPGGYGYTF	TGTGCCAGCAGTTATCCCCCGGGGGGTTATGGCTACACCTTC
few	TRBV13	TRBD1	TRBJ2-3	CASSLEGQEESDTQYF	TGTGCCAGCAGCTTAGAAGGACAGGAGGAGTCAGATACGCAGTATTTT
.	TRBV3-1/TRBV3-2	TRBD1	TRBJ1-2	CASSQGQGFLSYGYTF	TGTGCCAGCAGCCAGGGACAGGGGTTCTTGTCCTATGGCTACACCTTC
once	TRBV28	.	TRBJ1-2	CASSLVGRYYGYTF	TGTGCCAGCAGTTTAGTGGGCAGATACTATGGCTACACCTTC
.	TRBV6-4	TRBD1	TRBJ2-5	CASSGQGPRETQYF	TGTGCCAGCAGCGGACAGGGGCCGAGGGAGACCCAGTACTTC
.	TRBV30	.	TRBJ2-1	CAWSYLANEQFF	TGTGCCTGGAGTTATCTAGCCAATGAGCAGTTCTTC
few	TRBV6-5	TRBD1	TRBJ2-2	CASNLGQGATGELFF	TGTGCCAGCAACCTAGGACAGGGGGCGACCGGGGAGCTGTTTTTT
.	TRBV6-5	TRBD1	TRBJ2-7	CASRGSGQSYEQYF	TGTGCCAGCAGGGGTTCGGGACAGTCCTACGAGCAGTACTTC
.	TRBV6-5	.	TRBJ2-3	CASRPYPRVDTQYF	TGTGCCAGCAGACCTTACCCCAGGGTAGATACGCAGTATTTT
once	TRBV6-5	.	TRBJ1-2	CASSYLQGRYDGYTF	TGTGCCAGCAGTTATCTACAGGGACGTTACGATGGCTACACCTTC
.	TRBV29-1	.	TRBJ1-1	CSGAGVLNTEAFF	TGCAGCGGTGCAGGGGTTCTGAACACTGAAGCTTTCTTT
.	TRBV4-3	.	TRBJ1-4	CASSQKGMINEKLFF	TGCGCCAGCAGCCAAAAGGGGATGATCAATGAAAAACTGTTTTTT
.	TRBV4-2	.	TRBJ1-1	CASSAGPTEAFF	TGTGCCAGCAGCGCAGGTCCGACTGAAGCTTTCTTT
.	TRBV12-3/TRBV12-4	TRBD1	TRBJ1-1	CASRGTANTEAFF	TGTGCCAGCAGGGGGACAGCGAACACTGAAGCTTTCTTT
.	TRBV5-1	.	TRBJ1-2	CASTPQGYYGYTF	TGCGCCAGCACCCCCCAGGGTTACTATGGCTACACCTTC
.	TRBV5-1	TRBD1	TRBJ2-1	CASSLGGQGAGNEQFF	TGCGCCAGCAGCTTGGGTGGACAGGGGGCGGGTAATGAGCAGTTCTTC